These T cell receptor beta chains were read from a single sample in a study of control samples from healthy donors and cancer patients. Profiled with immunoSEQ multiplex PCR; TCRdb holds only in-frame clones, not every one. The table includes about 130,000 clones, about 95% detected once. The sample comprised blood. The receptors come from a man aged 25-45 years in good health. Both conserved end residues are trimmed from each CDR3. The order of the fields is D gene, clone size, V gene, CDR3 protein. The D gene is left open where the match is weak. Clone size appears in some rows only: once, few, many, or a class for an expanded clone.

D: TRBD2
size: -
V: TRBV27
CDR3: ASSPLLAGAGGEQF

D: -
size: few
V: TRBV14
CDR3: ASSQGKWGANVLT

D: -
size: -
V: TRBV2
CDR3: ASSTGRGLTDTQY

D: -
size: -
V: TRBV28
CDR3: ASSLFQQGPYEQY

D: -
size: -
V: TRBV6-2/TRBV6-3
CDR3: ASSPKPVTRGYGYT

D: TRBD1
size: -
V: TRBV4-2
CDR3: ASVSTGTGNTEAF

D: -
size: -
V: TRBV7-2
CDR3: ASSLQLGEKLF

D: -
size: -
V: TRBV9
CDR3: ASSVAQVSSYNEQF

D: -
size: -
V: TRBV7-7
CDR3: ASSLSLQGREDGYT

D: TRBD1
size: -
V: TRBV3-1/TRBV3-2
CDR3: ASSQGDRFGNEQF

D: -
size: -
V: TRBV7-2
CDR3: ASSLVSQTNYGYT

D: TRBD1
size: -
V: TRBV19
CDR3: ASSIGPGGLDSPLH

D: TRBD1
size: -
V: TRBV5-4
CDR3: ASSADRPRNTEAF

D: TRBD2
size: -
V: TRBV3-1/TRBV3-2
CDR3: ASSLVSGGTDTQY

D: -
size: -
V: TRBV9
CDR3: ASSVSPDYEQY

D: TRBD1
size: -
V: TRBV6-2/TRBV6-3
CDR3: ASSPGQGITSPLH

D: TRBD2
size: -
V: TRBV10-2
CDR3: ASSEASGGVWNEQF

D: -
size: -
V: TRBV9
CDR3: ASSSQVDSGNTIY

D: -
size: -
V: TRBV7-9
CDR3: ASSLSVLSYEQY

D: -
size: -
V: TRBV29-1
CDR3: SVEDLRGSQGYT

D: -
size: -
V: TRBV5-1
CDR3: ASSVNTGGTDTQY

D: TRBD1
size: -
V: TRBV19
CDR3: ASSTKDRAPKNIQY

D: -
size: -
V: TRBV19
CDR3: ASRNAQGNTEAF

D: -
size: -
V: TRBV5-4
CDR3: ASSFDSQETQY

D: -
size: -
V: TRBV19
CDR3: ASSITGTKRSEQY

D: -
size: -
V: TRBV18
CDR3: ASSPESYKLQH

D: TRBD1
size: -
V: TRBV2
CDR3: ASTSTGYSNQPQH

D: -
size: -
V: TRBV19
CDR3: ASSIVFGGNTEAF

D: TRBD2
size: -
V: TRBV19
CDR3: ASSPRGGPSTDTQY

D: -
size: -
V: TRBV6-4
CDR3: ASSEGGTDTQY

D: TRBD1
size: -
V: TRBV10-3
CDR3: AISEGTGTYEQY

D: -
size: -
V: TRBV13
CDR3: ASSLRPTEQY

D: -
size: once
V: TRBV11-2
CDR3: ASSSPPAGTPFRGYT

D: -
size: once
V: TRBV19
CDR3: ASSFTTGLNSPLH

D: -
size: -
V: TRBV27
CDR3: ASLLLDGPGELF

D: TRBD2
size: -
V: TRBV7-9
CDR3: ASSFSGGVPYNEQF

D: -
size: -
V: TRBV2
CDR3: ASSGGRGSYNSPLH

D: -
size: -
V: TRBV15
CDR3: ATSPIPGQPQH

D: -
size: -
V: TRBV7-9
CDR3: ASSQTPSSSYEQY

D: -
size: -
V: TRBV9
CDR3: ASSVGGLSYNEQF

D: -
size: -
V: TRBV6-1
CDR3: ASSDRGAKSYTEAF

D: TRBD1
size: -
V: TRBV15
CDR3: ATGRRFRDRRVLGPNQPQH